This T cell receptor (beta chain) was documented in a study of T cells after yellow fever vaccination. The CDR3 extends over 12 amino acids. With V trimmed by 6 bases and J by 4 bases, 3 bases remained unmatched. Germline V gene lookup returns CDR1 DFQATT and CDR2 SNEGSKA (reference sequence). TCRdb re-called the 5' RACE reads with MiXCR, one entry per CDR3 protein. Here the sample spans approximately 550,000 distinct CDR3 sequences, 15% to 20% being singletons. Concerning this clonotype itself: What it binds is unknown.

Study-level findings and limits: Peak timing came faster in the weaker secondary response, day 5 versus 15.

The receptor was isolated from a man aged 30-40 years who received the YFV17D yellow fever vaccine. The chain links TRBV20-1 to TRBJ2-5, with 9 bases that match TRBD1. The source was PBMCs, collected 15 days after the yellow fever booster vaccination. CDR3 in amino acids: CSAPQGAETQYF. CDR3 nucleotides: TGCAGTGCCCCACAGGGGGCAGAGACCCAGTACTTC.